Detailed here is one T cell receptor (beta chain). The antigen is unknown. The data belong to a study of radiation and T cells in renal cell carcinoma. Study in general: Nephrectomy followed 15 Gy stereotactic body radiation by 4 weeks.

Germline V CDR1 and CDR2: SGHAT, FQDESV (reference sequence). CDR3 length equals 17 residues. The V end lost 5 bases, the J end lost 1 base, and 20 bases lay between the germline ends. TCRdb's copy holds only in-frame clones and misses some; the assay was immunoSEQ multiplex PCR. The table lists 100,000 to 150,000 clones, roughly 80% of them singletons. As for time point: baseline pretreatment blood. Treatment here: 15 Gy SBRT to primary tumor, nephrectomy 4 weeks later. Study-wide results and caveats: Top tumor clonotypes rose in blood 2 weeks post-radiation, then contracted. Baseline intratumoral clonotype presence is unknown without pretreatment biopsies.

The receptor comes from a woman aged 60 to 75 with renal cell carcinoma. Sample: blood, taken from a patient whose treatment included radiotherapy and nephrectomy. This rearrangement joins TRBV11-1 to TRBJ1-1, with a weak D call TRBD1 (5 bases). This CDR3 is CASSPSFGARSNTEAFF. The CDR3 DNA sequence: TGTGCCAGCAGCCCATCTTTTGGGGCCAGATCGAACACTGAAGCTTTCTTT. The full variable domain, its missing parts supplied by reference TRBV11-1 and TRBJ1-1, is EAEVAQSPRYKITEKSQAVAFWCDPISGHATLYWYRQILGQGPELLVQFQDESVVDDSQLPKDRFSAERLKGVDSTLKIQPAELGDSAMYLCASSPSFGARSNTEAFFGQGTRLTVV.